A selection of T cell receptor beta chains follows, all from one sample in a study of blood T cells in healthy people across ages. TCRdb itself ran the 5' RACE reads through MiXCR, one entry per CDR3 protein. This sample has hundreds of thousands of distinct CDR3 sequences, with around 31% found just once. Sequencing was carried out using blood. Receptor source: a woman of 80 years or more in good health. The CDR3 runs from the conserved cysteine through the conserved F or W. The order of the fields is V gene, CDR3 protein.

TRBV6-1	CASSEGVAGGPGRETQYF
TRBV5-4	CASSLPMREQYF
TRBV3-1	CASSPRSGSDTQYF
TRBV24-1	CATSDDTWTGGAGELFF
TRBV20-1	CSATLANNEQFF
TRBV7-8	CASSGQGGYTGELFF
TRBV25-1	CASSEGLATNEKLFF
TRBV29-1	CSVGADRSYEQYF
TRBV25-1	CASSETGNSPLHF
TRBV5-1	CASSLALPTTEAFF
TRBV7-8	CASSLPLRYGVFRQYF
TRBV15	CASSREQPSTDTQYF
TRBV3-1	CASSQAVGIYTDTQYF
TRBV27	CASSLQGAAYNSPLHF
TRBV11-2	CASSPTGGARMDGYTF
TRBV6-2/TRBV6-3	CASSYFLAGAYNEQFF
TRBV2	CASKQGLPVINEQFF
TRBV20-1	CSAQQGNTEAFF
TRBV7-9	CASSLDSPRTGELFF
TRBV10-3	CAIKNQNTEAFF
TRBV7-9	CASEGQSGEQYF
TRBV6-5	CASSYPDLQETQYF
TRBV20-1	CSAKRQTNTEAFF
TRBV9	CASSVEIPGQISGNTIYF
TRBV19	CASSMGNRYNQPQHF
TRBV20-1	CSAPRTSGVTGEQFF
TRBV11-1	CASSPNWDEQFF